A selection of T cell receptor beta chains follows, all from one sample in a study of T cell changes during pregnancy in multiple sclerosis. Repertoires were generated with immunoSEQ multiplex PCR, while TCRdb's copy carries only in-frame clones and drops some. The table has around 110,000 clones, around 90% seen once. The sequenced sample was peripheral blood, obtained in the third trimester of pregnancy. The receptors originated from a female donor in good health, enrolled as a control in a pregnancy study. Each CDR3 is given with its conserved first and last residue. Each record gives: J gene, D gene, CDR3 length, V gene, clone size, CDR3 DNA, CDR3 protein. The D gene is left open where the match is weak. Clone sizes are given selectively: once, few, many, or a class where the clone is expanded.

TRBJ2-1 | - | 15 | TRBV11-3 | - | TGTGCCAGCAGCTTCGGTAGGAGCTCCTACAATGAGCAGTTCTTC | CASSFGRSSYNEQFF
TRBJ1-6 | - | 17 | TRBV7-2 | - | TGTGCCAGCAGCCAGAGGCGCCCAGGGCTCGATAATTCACCCCTCCACTTT | CASSQRRPGLDNSPLHF
TRBJ2-5 | - | 18 | TRBV12-5 | - | TGTGCTAGTGGTTTGCGACCCCTAGGGCAGGGGGGTCAAGAGACCCAGTACTTC | CASGLRPLGQGGQETQYF
TRBJ2-3 | - | 14 | TRBV30 | - | TGTGCCTGGAGTAAACGCAGGGGCGCAGATACGCAGTATTTT | CAWSKRRGADTQYF
TRBJ2-7 | TRBD2 | 14 | TRBV2 | - | TGTGCCAGCGGATCCGGCGGGGGCTCCTACGAGCAGTACTTC | CASGSGGGSYEQYF
TRBJ1-1 | - | 15 | TRBV7-9 | few | TGTGCCAGCAGCTTAGTGATAGGGGGGAACACTGAAGCTTTCTTT | CASSLVIGGNTEAFF
TRBJ1-1 | - | 13 | TRBV7-2 | - | TGTGCCAGCAGCTTAGCTGGGGCGGTGGAAGCTTTCTTT | CASSLAGAVEAFF
TRBJ2-7 | TRBD1 | 17 | TRBV7-9 | - | TGTGCCAGCCGACAATTAAGCGGGACAGGGGTTGCCTACGAGCAGTACTTC | CASRQLSGTGVAYEQYF
TRBJ1-5 | TRBD1 | 15 | TRBV4-1 | - | TGCGCCAGCAGCCAAGACCCAGGGGGGACTCAGCCCCAGCATTTT | CASSQDPGGTQPQHF
TRBJ1-2 | TRBD1 | 15 | TRBV6-1 | - | TGTGCCAGCAGTGAACAGGGGGCTTTGGGCTATGGCTACACCTTC | CASSEQGALGYGYTF
TRBJ1-2 | - | 14 | TRBV29-1 | once | TGCAGCGTTGAAGGTGTACAGGCCTTCTATGGCTACACCTTC | CSVEGVQAFYGYTF
TRBJ1-6 | - | 16 | TRBV7-8 | once | TGTGCCAGCAGCTTAAATGGAGGGCGGGATAATTCACCCCTCCACTTT | CASSLNGGRDNSPLHF
TRBJ1-1 | TRBD1 | 15 | TRBV29-1 | - | TGCAGCGTAGGGGACAGGGGCGGGAGGAACACTGAAGCTTTCTTT | CSVGDRGGRNTEAFF
TRBJ2-2 | TRBD2 | 16 | TRBV6-4 | - | TGTGCCAGCAGTGACTCTGCGGGGGGGCCCACCGGGGAGCTGTTTTTT | CASSDSAGGPTGELFF
TRBJ2-1 | TRBD2 | 16 | TRBV19 | - | TGTGCCAGTAGTACTAGCGGGGGAAATAGGTTAAATGAGCAGTTCTTC | CASSTSGGNRLNEQFF
TRBJ1-2 | TRBD1 | 14 | TRBV7-2 | - | TGTGCCAGCAGCGTCCGGGACAGCCCCTATGGCTACACCTTC | CASSVRDSPYGYTF
TRBJ1-1 | - | 13 | TRBV7-2 | - | TGTGCCAGCAGCCCCGGACTTAACGGTGAAGCTTTCTTT | CASSPGLNGEAFF
TRBJ2-7 | TRBD1 | 15 | TRBV5-5 | - | TGTGCCAGCAGCTCGCGACAGGGGGCGACCAACGAGCAGTACTTC | CASSSRQGATNEQYF
TRBJ2-2 | TRBD2 | 15 | TRBV9 | - | TGTGCCAGCAGCCCGAGCGGGGCCCACACCGGGGAGCTGTTTTTT | CASSPSGAHTGELFF
TRBJ2-1 | TRBD2 | 14 | TRBV30 | - | TGTGCCTGGAAGTCCGGGACTAGCGTAAATGAGCAGTTCTTC | CAWKSGTSVNEQFF
TRBJ2-2 | - | 14 | TRBV30 | - | TGTGCCTGGAATCTCAAAGGGGGTTCCGGGGAGCTGTTTTTT | CAWNLKGGSGELFF
TRBJ2-7 | - | 15 | TRBV19 | - | TGTGCCAGTAGTATGACCAGGGCAGACCCCTACGAGCAGTACTTC | CASSMTRADPYEQYF
TRBJ1-2 | TRBD1 | 14 | TRBV5-5 | - | TGTGCCAGCAGCTTTGGGACAGGGGCCGCCTCCTACACCTTC | CASSFGTGAASYTF
TRBJ1-3 | - | 15 | TRBV18 | - | TGTGCCAGCTCACCACTTGACAGGTCGGGAAACACCATATATTTT | CASSPLDRSGNTIYF
TRBJ1-1 | TRBD1 | 14 | TRBV2 | once | TGTGCCAGCAGACCCCGGACAGGCGGGACTGAAGCTTTCTTT | CASRPRTGGTEAFF
TRBJ1-2 | TRBD1 | 16 | TRBV5-5 | - | TGTGCCAGCAGTCGCCAGGATTGGGACAGGGCCTCGGGCTACACCTTC | CASSRQDWDRASGYTF
TRBJ2-5 | - | 12 | TRBV27 | - | TGTGCCAGCAGGACTAGATGGGAGACCCAGTACTTC | CASRTRWETQYF
TRBJ2-3 | TRBD1 | 13 | TRBV6-4 | - | TGTGCCAGCAGACAGGGGGAAACAGATACGCAGTATTTT | CASRQGETDTQYF
TRBJ1-6 | TRBD1 | 14 | TRBV5-1 | - | TGCGCCAGCAGCCCGGACAGGGGGCCATCACCCCTCCACTTT | CASSPDRGPSPLHF
TRBJ1-5 | - | 15 | TRBV7-2 | - | TGTGCCAGCAGCTTAGTATCCCAGAGCAATCAGCCCCAGCATTTT | CASSLVSQSNQPQHF
TRBJ1-5 | - | 17 | TRBV7-4 | - | TGTGCCAGCAGCTTTAACCTGGGGCGCGGTAGCAATCAGCCCCAGCATTTT | CASSFNLGRGSNQPQHF
TRBJ2-7 | - | 11 | TRBV5-1 | - | TGCGCCAGCAGAGAGTACTACGAGCAGTACTTC | CASREYYEQYF
TRBJ2-2 | TRBD2 | 14 | TRBV30 | - | TGTGCCTGGAGACGGGGGGGGAACACCGGGGAGCTGTTTTTT | CAWRRGGNTGELFF
TRBJ2-5 | TRBD2 | 14 | TRBV19 | - | TGTGCCAGTAGTCTAGCGGGGGGCGGGGAGACCCAGTACTTC | CASSLAGGGETQYF
TRBJ2-2 | TRBD2 | 18 | TRBV4-2 | once | TGTGCCAGCAGCCGTCGGACTAGCGGGGGGGCTGAAGGCGGGGAGCTGTTTTTT | CASSRRTSGGAEGGELFF
TRBJ2-1 | TRBD2 | 16 | TRBV7-8 | - | TGTGCCAGCAGCCCCTCGAGACTAGCGGACTACAATGAGCAGTTCTTC | CASSPSRLADYNEQFF
TRBJ1-2 | TRBD1 | 15 | TRBV7-3 | - | TGTGCCAGCAGCTCACACGGGACAGGGGAAGATGGCTACACCTTC | CASSSHGTGEDGYTF
TRBJ2-5 | TRBD2 | 16 | TRBV6-5 | - | TGTGCCAGCAGTTACCCCACTAGCGGGGGGGCAGAGACCCAGTACTTC | CASSYPTSGGAETQYF
TRBJ1-2 | TRBD1 | 16 | TRBV7-3 | once | TGTGCCAGCAGCTCCGACGCCGGGACAGGGTACTATGGCTACACCTTC | CASSSDAGTGYYGYTF